This T cell receptor beta chain comes out of a study of blood T cell repertoires in COVID-19. Study overall: Samples representing acute and convalescent COVID-19 were sourced from the United States, Italy and Spain. PBMCs, B-cell-depleted T cells, or T cells provided the cDNA or gDNA that made up the material.

Germline CDR1 SEHNR, CDR2 FQNEAQ (reference sequence). This CDR3 spans 13 amino acids. Trimming removed 5 bases from V and 3 bases from J, with 9 bases in between. The method was immunoSEQ multiplex PCR; TCRdb's version includes in-frame clones alone and lacks a portion of them. Found here are 56,000 or so clones, about nine tenths of them singletons; the top ten hold 25% to 30%. This TCR derives from a human donor in a cohort sampled during active COVID-19. The chain combines TRBV7-9 with TRBJ2-3; D gene uncertain. The sequencing input was peripheral blood. The CDR3 DNA reads TGTGCCAGCAGCCTGGTCCGGACAGATACGCAGTATTTT. Protein: CASSLVRTDTQYF.